Below, 9 T cell receptor beta chains from the same sample are listed, as sequenced in a study of T cells after yellow fever vaccination. Using its own MiXCR run on the 5' RACE reads, TCRdb lists one record per CDR3 protein. The data contain around 320,000 distinct CDR3 sequences, around 8.6% of them singletons. Specimen: CD4+ T cells sorted from PBMCs, collected 5 days after the yellow fever booster vaccination. These receptors all stem from a man younger than 35 who received the YFV17D yellow fever vaccine.

CDR3 sequence: CSARVGDYNSPLHF. The CDR3 nucleotides are TGCAGTGCTAGGGTAGGAGACTATAATTCACCCCTCCACTTT. The chain has TRBV20-1 and TRBJ1-6; D unresolved. Trimming removed 3 bases from V and 3 bases from J, with 9 bases in between. Germline CDR1 and CDR2: DFQATT and SNEGSKA (reference sequence). CDR3 size: 14 residues.

CDR3 nucleotides: TGCGCCAGCAGCCAAGATTATCCCCGGAGTAGCGGCAATGAGCAGTTCTTC. It codes for CASSQDYPRSSGNEQFF. This rearrangement joins TRBV4-3 to TRBJ2-1; TRBD2 is a possible D gene (6 bases). This CDR3 contains 17 residues. V lost 0 bases and J 6 bases, leaving 18 bases between the germline ends. The germline CDR1 and CDR2 sequences are LGHNA and YSLEER.

J is TRBJ1-6 and V is TRBV7-2; TRBD1 matches 7 bases. The CDR3 totals 16 residues. The J segment lost 10 bases and the V segment lost 1 base, leaving 10 bases of the junction unmatched. Germline V gives CDR1 SGHTA, CDR2 FQGNSA. This chain's CDR3 is CASSLGVTGDSSPLHF. The DNA for the CDR3 is TGTGCCAGCAGCTTAGGGGTTACAGGGGACTCGTCACCCCTCCACTTT. The complete variable domain, with remaining parts taken from reference TRBV7-2 and TRBJ1-6, reads GAGVSQSPSNKVTEKGKDVELRCDPISGHTALYWYRQSLGQGLEFLIYFQGNSAPDKSGLPSDRFSAERTGGSVSTLTIQRTQQEDSAVYLCASSLGVTGDSSPLHFGNGTRLTVT.

The chain employs TRBV28 and TRBJ2-4; D is perhaps TRBD2 (6 bases). This CDR3 has 14 residues. Germline V gene data show CDR1 as MDHEN and CDR2 as SYDVKM. Trimming removed 6 bases from V and 8 bases from J, with 17 bases in between. The CDR3 DNA is TGTGCCAGCAGCGCAACAGAATCGGGGGACATTCAGTACTTC. Translating it yields CASSATESGDIQYF.

In this sample, this clonotype turned up once. The gene calls are TRBV7-6 and TRBJ2-7, with D unresolved. The CDR3 runs to 14 residues. V lost 1 base and J 6 bases, leaving 13 bases between the germline ends. Germline V gives CDR1 SGHVS, CDR2 FNYEAQ. This CDR3 is CASSLVGSGPEQYF. The CDR3 DNA reads TGTGCCAGCAGCTTAGTTGGAAGTGGGCCCGAGCAGTACTTC.

The genes are TRBV12-3 or TRBV12-4 and TRBJ2-2; 7 positions agree with TRBD2. The ends lost 6 bases at V and 6 bases at J; junction bases unmatched: 4. The CDR3 consists of 13 residues. The CDR3 is CASRGGSAGELFF. CDR3 coding DNA: TGTGCCAGCAGGGGAGGGAGCGCCGGGGAGCTGTTTTTT.

This clonotype has at least ten counts. This chain connects TRBV6-1 to TRBJ1-6, with D uncertain. Germline CDR1 is MNHNS and CDR2 is SASEGT. Trimming removed 2 bases at V and 0 bases at J, with 5 bases between. The CDR3 consists of 15 residues. CDR3 region: CASSEKGSYNSPLHF. The CDR3 DNA is TGTGCCAGCAGTGAAAAGGGCTCCTATAATTCACCCCTCCACTTT.

This clonotype was seen a handful of times. This rearrangement joins TRBV3-1 to TRBJ1-3, with D possibly being TRBD1 (5 bases). V lost 4 bases to trimming and J lost 0 bases, with 13 bases between them. The CDR3 extends over 16 amino acids. From germline, CDR1 is LGHDT and CDR2 YNNKEL (reference sequence). CDR3 nucleotides: TGTGCCAGCAGCCCCGCCATTGACAGCTCTGGAAACACCATATATTTT. It translates to CASSPAIDSSGNTIYF.

This clonotype has a handful of counts. The V and J genes are TRBV6-5 and TRBJ2-5; D unclear. Germline CDR1 reads MNHEY; CDR2 reads SVGAGI. Trimming cost V 5 bases and J 1 base, with 11 bases left between them. The CDR3 contains 14 residues. The CDR3 nucleotides read TGTGCCAGCAGTCCACGACGGATCCAAGAGACCCAGTACTTC. It encodes CASSPRRIQETQYF.